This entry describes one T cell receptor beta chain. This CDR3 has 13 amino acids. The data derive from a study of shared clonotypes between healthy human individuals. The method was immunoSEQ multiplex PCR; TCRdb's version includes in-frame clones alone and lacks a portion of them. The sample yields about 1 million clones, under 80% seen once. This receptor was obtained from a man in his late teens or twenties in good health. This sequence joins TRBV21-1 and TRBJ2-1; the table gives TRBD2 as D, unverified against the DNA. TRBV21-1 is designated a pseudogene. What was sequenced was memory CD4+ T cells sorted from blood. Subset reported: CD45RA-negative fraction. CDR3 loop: CASSTGLGHEQFF. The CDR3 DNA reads TGTGCCAGCAGCACAGGACTAGGGCATGAGCAGTTCTTC.